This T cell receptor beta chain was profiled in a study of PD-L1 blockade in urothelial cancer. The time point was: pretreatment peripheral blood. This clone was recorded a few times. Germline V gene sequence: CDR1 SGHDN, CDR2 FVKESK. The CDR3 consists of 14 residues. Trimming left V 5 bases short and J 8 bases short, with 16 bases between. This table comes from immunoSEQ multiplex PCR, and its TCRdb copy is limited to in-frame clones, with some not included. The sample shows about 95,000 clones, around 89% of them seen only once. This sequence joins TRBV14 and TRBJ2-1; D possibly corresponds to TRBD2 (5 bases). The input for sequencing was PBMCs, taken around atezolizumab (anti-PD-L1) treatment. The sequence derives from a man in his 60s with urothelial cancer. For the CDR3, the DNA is TGTGCCAGCAGCTCCCCCAAAGGTAGCGATGAGCAGTTCTTC. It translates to CASSSPKGSDEQFF. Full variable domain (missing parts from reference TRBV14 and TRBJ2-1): EAGVTQFPSHSVIEKGQTVTLRCDPISGHDNLYWYRRVMGKEIKFLLHFVKESKQDESGMPNNRFLAERTGGTYSTLKVQPAELEDSGVYFCASSSPKGSDEQFFGPGTRLTVL.